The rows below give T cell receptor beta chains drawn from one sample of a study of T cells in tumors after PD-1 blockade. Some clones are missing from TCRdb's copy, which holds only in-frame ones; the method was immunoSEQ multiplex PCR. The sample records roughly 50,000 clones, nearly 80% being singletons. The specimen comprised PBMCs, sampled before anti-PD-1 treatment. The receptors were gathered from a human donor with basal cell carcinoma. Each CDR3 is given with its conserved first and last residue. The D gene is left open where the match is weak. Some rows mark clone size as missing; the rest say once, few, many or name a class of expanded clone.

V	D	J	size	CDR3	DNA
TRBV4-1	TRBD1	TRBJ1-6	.	CASSQVTGQGGAPLHF	TGCGCCAGCAGCCAAGTCACGGGACAGGGGGGAGCACCCCTCCACTTT
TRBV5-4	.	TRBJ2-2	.	CASSSGADRAGELFF	TGTGCCAGCAGCTCAGGGGCAGATAGGGCCGGGGAGCTGTTTTTT
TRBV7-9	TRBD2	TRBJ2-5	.	CASSLVSGTRQTQYF	TGTGCCAGCAGCTTAGTATCAGGGACTAGACAGACCCAGTACTTC
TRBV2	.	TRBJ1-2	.	CASSESSGREGYTF	TGTGCCAGCAGTGAGAGTAGTGGGCGTGAAGGCTACACCTTC
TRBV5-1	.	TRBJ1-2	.	CASSLVWDRNFYGYTF	TGCGCCAGCAGCTTGGTTTGGGATAGAAATTTTTATGGCTACACCTTC
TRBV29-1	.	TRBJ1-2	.	CSVGQGLGGYTF	TGCAGCGTTGGGCAGGGGCTGGGTGGCTACACCTTC
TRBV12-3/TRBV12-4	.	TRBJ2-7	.	CASSDPYEQYF	TGTGCCAGTTCGGACCCTTACGAGCAGTACTTC
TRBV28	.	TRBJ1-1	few	CASTTMGRAEAFF	TGTGCCAGCACCACGATGGGGAGGGCTGAAGCTTTCTTT
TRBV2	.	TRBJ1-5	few	CASSDGGGGNQPQHF	TGTGCCAGCAGTGATGGCGGGGGGGGCAATCAGCCCCAGCATTTT
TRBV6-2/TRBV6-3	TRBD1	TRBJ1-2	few	CASSRGQGIYGYTF	TGTGCCAGCAGCAGGGGACAGGGAATCTATGGCTACACCTTC
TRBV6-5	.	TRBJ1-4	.	CASSRQASNEKLFF	TGTGCCAGCAGCCGCCAAGCCTCTAATGAAAAACTGTTTTTT
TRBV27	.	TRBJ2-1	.	CASKSGLTDNEQFF	TGTGCCAGCAAGAGCGGGCTTACAGACAATGAGCAGTTCTTC
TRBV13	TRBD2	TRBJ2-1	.	CASSRRTGLAYYNEQFF	TGTGCCAGCAGCAGACGGACAGGACTAGCGTACTACAATGAGCAGTTCTTC
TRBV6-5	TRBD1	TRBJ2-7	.	CASRRQGIDEQYF	TGTGCCAGCAGAAGACAGGGGATCGACGAGCAGTACTTC
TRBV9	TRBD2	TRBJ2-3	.	CASSVMWGGTDTQYF	TGTGCCAGCAGCGTAATGTGGGGGGGGACAGATACGCAGTATTTT
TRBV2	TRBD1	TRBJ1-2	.	CASSGQGGFQGYTF	TGTGCCAGCAGTGGACAGGGGGGCTTCCAAGGCTACACCTTC
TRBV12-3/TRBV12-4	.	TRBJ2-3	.	CASSLFADTQYF	TGTGCCAGCAGTCTCTTCGCAGATACGCAGTATTTT
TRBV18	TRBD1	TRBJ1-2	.	CASSPGQDHGYTF	TGTGCCAGCTCACCTGGACAGGACCATGGCTACACCTTC
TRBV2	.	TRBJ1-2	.	CASSERLIANYGYTF	TGTGCCAGCAGTGAACGTCTTATCGCTAACTATGGCTACACCTTC
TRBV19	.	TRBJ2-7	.	CASSIVWAGPHEQYF	TGTGCCAGTAGTATAGTCTGGGCAGGGCCCCACGAGCAGTACTTC
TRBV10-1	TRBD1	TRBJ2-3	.	CASSSGQANTDTQYF	TGCGCCAGCAGCTCGGGACAGGCCAACACAGATACGCAGTATTTT
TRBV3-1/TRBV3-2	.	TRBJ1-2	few	CASSRGTDYGYTF	TGTGCCAGCAGCCGCGGGACCGACTATGGCTACACCTTC
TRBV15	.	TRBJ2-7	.	CATSREQGTYEQYF	TGTGCCACCAGCAGGGAACAGGGAACCTACGAGCAGTACTTC
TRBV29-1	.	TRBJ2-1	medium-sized	CSVVGNLGQFF	TGCAGCGTTGTAGGCAACCTAGGGCAGTTCTTC
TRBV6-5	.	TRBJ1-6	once	CASSLTGLNSPLHF	TGTGCCAGCAGCCTGACAGGTTTAAATTCACCCCTCCACTTT
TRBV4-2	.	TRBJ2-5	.	CASSQAGSQETQYF	TGTGCCAGCAGCCAAGCTGGCTCGCAAGAGACCCAGTACTTC
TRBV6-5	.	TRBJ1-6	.	CASRWMHSPLHF	TGTGCCAGCAGGTGGATGCATTCACCCCTCCACTTT